This TCR beta chain appears in the sequencing data of a study of T-cell memory formation after mild COVID-19. The study, taken as a whole, reports: Contracting clones localized mainly to CM and EM when CD4+ and mainly to EMRA when CD8+. Several responding clones turned up in pre-infection memory, indicating that cross-reactive memory may have taken part.

In the case of this clonotype: The antigen remains undetermined.

Trimming stripped 8 bases from V and 15 bases from J, with 25 bases between. The CDR3 is 14 amino acids. MiXCR was run by TCRdb on the 5' RACE reads, yielding one entry per CDR3 protein. The data show 200,000 or so distinct CDR3 sequences, with approximately 20% seen just once and roughly 2.4% held by the top ten. The TCR originated in an adult woman who had mild COVID-19 (a few samples of this study predate the infection). Cell type and time point are not known. The sequencing input was PBMCs or a T cell subset sorted from them (not recorded which). V gene TRBV12-3 or TRBV12-4 combines with J gene TRBJ1-4; D is ambiguous. This CDR3 reads CASGEAGVPRRVFF. The CDR3 DNA follows: TGTGCCAGCGGGGAGGCAGGAGTCCCGAGGAGGGTGTTTTTT.